A selection of T cell receptor beta chains follows, all from one sample in a study of blood T cell repertoires in COVID-19. Data came from immunoSEQ multiplex PCR; TCRdb stores just in-frame clones and leaves some out. Of over 100,000 clones in the sample, approximately 90% were seen once. Input material: peripheral blood. The receptors stem from a man in his 60s with COVID-19, enrolled during active disease. Each CDR3 is given with its conserved first and last residue. A D gene is named only where the DNA matches it firmly. Size tells how often a clone was seen (once, few, many) or the class of an expanded clone, and some rows leave it out.

D gene: TRBD2; J gene: TRBJ2-5; clone size: .; V gene: TRBV7-6; CDR3 protein: CASSSPGGAEETQYF; CDR3 DNA: TGTGCCAGCAGCTCCCCGGGGGGGGCCGAAGAGACCCAGTACTTC
D gene: .; J gene: TRBJ1-4; clone size: few; V gene: TRBV20-1; CDR3 protein: CSASKQGLSEKLFF; CDR3 DNA: TGCAGTGCTAGTAAACAGGGTCTCAGTGAAAAACTGTTTTTT
D gene: .; J gene: TRBJ1-1; clone size: once; V gene: TRBV23-1; CDR3 protein: CASSHRRLNTEAFF; CDR3 DNA: TGCGCCAGCAGTCACCGCAGGCTGAACACTGAAGCTTTCTTT
D gene: TRBD1; J gene: TRBJ2-2; clone size: .; V gene: TRBV10-2; CDR3 protein: CASRRTGDTGELFF; CDR3 DNA: TGCGCCAGCAGGCGGACAGGCGACACCGGGGAGCTGTTTTTT
D gene: .; J gene: TRBJ1-2; clone size: once; V gene: TRBV29-1; CDR3 protein: CSARGAAQRGGYTF; CDR3 DNA: TGCAGCGCCCGAGGCGCCGCTCAGCGGGGTGGCTACACCTTC
D gene: TRBD1; J gene: TRBJ1-3; clone size: .; V gene: TRBV3-1/TRBV3-2; CDR3 protein: CASSLEDRGNTIYF; CDR3 DNA: TGTGCCAGCAGCCTAGAGGACAGGGGAAACACCATATATTTT
D gene: TRBD1; J gene: TRBJ1-3; clone size: .; V gene: TRBV7-6; CDR3 protein: CASSPQGAPSGNTIYF; CDR3 DNA: TGTGCCAGCAGCCCGCAGGGGGCTCCCTCTGGAAACACCATATATTTT
D gene: .; J gene: TRBJ2-5; clone size: .; V gene: TRBV6-5; CDR3 protein: CASSLAWEAQETQYF; CDR3 DNA: TGTGCCAGCAGTTTGGCCTGGGAGGCCCAAGAGACCCAGTACTTC
D gene: .; J gene: TRBJ1-1; clone size: .; V gene: TRBV7-9; CDR3 protein: CASSLNLRENTEAFF; CDR3 DNA: TGTGCCAGCAGCTTAAATTTGAGGGAGAACACTGAAGCTTTCTTT
D gene: TRBD1; J gene: TRBJ2-7; clone size: .; V gene: TRBV6-4; CDR3 protein: CASTPGDRGLYEQYF; CDR3 DNA: TGTGCCAGCACCCCCGGGGACAGGGGGTTATACGAGCAGTACTTC
D gene: .; J gene: TRBJ1-1; clone size: .; V gene: TRBV11-2; CDR3 protein: CASRYLNTEAFF; CDR3 DNA: TGTGCCAGCAGGTATCTGAACACTGAAGCTTTCTTT
D gene: TRBD2; J gene: TRBJ2-3; clone size: .; V gene: TRBV19; CDR3 protein: CASSAPSGGTTDTQYF; CDR3 DNA: TGTGCCAGTAGTGCCCCTAGCGGGGGGACCACAGATACGCAGTATTTT
D gene: .; J gene: TRBJ1-4; clone size: .; V gene: TRBV4-1; CDR3 protein: CASSQVSGQAGEKLFF; CDR3 DNA: TGCGCCAGCAGCCAAGTATCAGGGCAGGCGGGGGAAAAACTGTTTTTT
D gene: .; J gene: TRBJ1-1; clone size: .; V gene: TRBV6-2/TRBV6-3; CDR3 protein: CASSHRNTEAFF; CDR3 DNA: TGTGCCAGCAGTCACAGGAACACTGAAGCTTTCTTT
D gene: .; J gene: TRBJ1-2; clone size: .; V gene: TRBV6-5; CDR3 protein: CASRTRTVNYGYTF; CDR3 DNA: TGTGCCAGCAGAACCCGGACAGTGAACTATGGCTACACCTTC